This TCR beta chain was sequenced during a study of blood T cells in healthy people across ages. General study findings and limits: With age, beta diversity per million T cells declined roughly linearly, significantly by 40. Estimates drawn from one million T cells were deemed to understate diversity.

A second about 7 to 11 cycle PCR used barcoded and J-beta primers. Each cDNA was tagged by a template-switch adaptor containing 12 random nucleotides. TCRdb re-called the 5' RACE reads through MiXCR, storing one row per CDR3 protein. This repertoire shows about 500,000 distinct CDR3 sequences, less than 25% found once; its top ten account for 7.5% to 9%. Germline loops: CDR1 LGHNA, CDR2 YSLEER. The CDR3 is made up of 17 amino acids. Deletions cut 1 base from V and 0 bases from J, with 10 bases between. Regarding this clonotype: Its antigen is not identified.

In addition, the sample was reused for a study of T cells of mothers and their children. From that study: The sample comes from nine or ten healthy Caucasian donors: mothers and children.

The receptor comes from a boy aged 5-17 years in good health. The source material was blood. This chain uses TRBV4-3 with TRBJ2-6, with D hard to call. The chain's CDR3 is CASSQGGDNSGANVLTF. The DNA of the CDR3 is TGCGCCAGCAGCCAAGGAGGTGACAACTCTGGGGCCAACGTCCTGACTTTC.